This TCR beta chain came from a study of cytotoxic CD8 clonotypes in ibrutinib-treated CLL. Study-level information: Included were approximately 10 relapsed/refractory and 15 treatment-naive patients, of whom roughly 17 were IGHV unmutated.

V trimming: 3 bases; J trimming: 6 bases; junction bases outside the gene matches: 5. This CDR3 has 15 amino acids. Germline loops: CDR1 MNHEY, CDR2 SMNVEV (reference sequence). From cryopreserved PBMCs came approximately 1.9 micrograms of genomic DNA used for TCR beta libraries. TCRdb's copy holds only in-frame clones and misses some; the assay was immunoSEQ multiplex PCR. This sample carries some 14,000 clones, around 68% of them seen once, and the ten largest clones take roughly 5.5%. The chain employs TRBV27 and TRBJ2-1, with 10 positions matching TRBD2. The TCR comes from a human donor with chronic lymphocytic leukemia. Source: PBMCs, taken before ibrutinib treatment. This CDR3 reads CASSFGGLASNEQFF. The CDR3 DNA follows: TGTGCCAGCAGTTTCGGGGGACTAGCGAGCAATGAGCAGTTCTTC.